The 17 T cell receptor beta chains below were found in one sample sequenced in a study of T cells in Graves' hyperthyroidism and ophthalmopathy. What was amplified from RNA transcripts were TCR beta CDR3 regions. HTBI primers were employed in a first-round RT-PCR of the TCR CDR3. TCRdb re-called the multiplex PCR reads through MiXCR, storing one row per CDR3 protein. The sample consists of more than 500,000 distinct CDR3 sequences, 15% to 20% of them appearing once. The specimen was blood. The receptors here all came from a woman under 40 with Graves' ophthalmopathy.

In its sample, this clonotype was seen a few times. V usage is TRBV5-5 and J usage is TRBJ2-7; D gene uncertain. Per germline, CDR1 SGHKS and CDR2 YYEKEE (reference sequence). V was trimmed by 4 bases and J by 4 bases, leaving 18 bases between them. CDR3 size: 15 residues. CDR3 protein: CASSRRSQVGYEQYF. The CDR3, as DNA: TGTGCCAGCAGCCGAAGGAGCCAGGTCGGGTACGAGCAGTACTTC.

The chain joins TRBV4-3 to TRBJ2-7; perhaps TRBD1 as D (5 bases). This CDR3 region has 17 residues. Trimming stripped 0 bases from V and 4 bases from J, with 19 bases between. Germline V gene data show CDR1 as LGHNA and CDR2 as YSLEER. The DNA of the CDR3 is TGCGCCAGCAGCCAAGATCAGGGTCAAAAGACCTATTACGAGCAGTACTTC. Protein product: CASSQDQGQKTYYEQYF.

There are many counts of this clonotype. V and J are TRBV14 and TRBJ2-7; 7 bases map to TRBD2. In germline, CDR1 is SGHDN, CDR2 FVKESK. The CDR3 spans 14 residues. V was pared by 4 bases and J by 3 bases, with 6 bases of the junction left unmatched. The CDR3 protein is CASSPNLADYEQYF. The CDR3 bases are TGTGCCAGCAGCCCCAACCTAGCGGACTACGAGCAGTACTTC. Variable domain in full (rest from reference TRBV14 and TRBJ2-7): EAGVTQFPSHSVIEKGQTVTLRCDPISGHDNLYWYRRVMGKEIKFLLHFVKESKQDESGMPNNRFLAERTGGTYSTLKVQPAELEDSGVYFCASSPNLADYEQYFGPGTRLTVT.

This clonotype showed up just a few times. The chain combines TRBV10-1 with TRBJ2-3; 12 bases match TRBD1. Germline CDR1 reads WNHNN; CDR2 reads SYGVQD (reference sequence). The CDR3 sequence is 16 residues long. V gave up 4 bases and J gave up 6 bases; unmatched junction bases: 8. CDR3 sequence reads: CASSGLGQGAADTQYF. CDR3 nucleotide sequence: TGCGCCAGCAGTGGACTGGGACAGGGGGCCGCGGATACGCAGTATTTT.

V is TRBV18 and J is TRBJ2-5; D unresolved. This CDR3 has 14 residues. Germline lookup yields CDR1 KGHSH and CDR2 LQKENI. V was shortened by 3 bases and J by 1 base, with 9 bases between the two germline ends. In DNA, the CDR3 is TGTGCCAGCTCACCCTTTGAAGGCCAAGAGACCCAGTACTTC. This translates into CASSPFEGQETQYF.

This clonotype was seen ten or more times. CDR3 amino acids: CASSLLAGVSSTDTQYF. The CDR3 nucleotides are TGTGCCAGCAGCTTACTAGCGGGAGTGTCGAGCACAGATACGCAGTATTTT. The chain joins TRBV11-1 to TRBJ2-3; 10 bases map to TRBD2. In germline, CDR1 is SGHAT, CDR2 FQDESV (reference sequence). The V and J ends lost 2 bases and 0 bases, in that order; junction bases with no gene match: 5. The length of the CDR3 is 17 residues.

This clonotype was recorded a few times. The genes are TRBV20-1 and TRBJ1-2; D ambiguous. The CDR3 is 12 amino acids. The germline CDR1 and CDR2 sequences are DFQATT and SNEGSKA (reference sequence). V was trimmed by 3 bases and J by 6 bases, leaving 11 bases between them. The CDR3 DNA is TGCAGTGCTAGTCGGGGAGATAATGGCTACACCTTC. It codes for CSASRGDNGYTF.

Note on this clonotype: A single base separates this from a much larger clone, so it may be a read error. The V call is TRBV11-2, the J call TRBJ2-3; D uncertain. The germline V gene has CDR1 SGHAT and CDR2 FQNNGV. The CDR3 loop spans 14 amino acids. The CDR3 reads CVSSLFLGPDTQYF. The CDR3 coding sequence is TGTGTCAGCAGCCTGTTCTTGGGCCCAGATACGCAGTATTTT.

This clonotype has a count of ten or more. V gene TRBV20-1 combines with J gene TRBJ1-3; D gene uncertain. Trimming took off 0 bases at V and 4 bases at J, with 10 bases between the two ends. Germline-derived CDR1 and CDR2 are DFQATT and SNEGSKA (reference sequence). The CDR3 spans 14 residues. The CDR3: CSARDLSEGNTIYF. The CDR3 DNA sequence: TGCAGTGCTAGAGATCTCAGTGAAGGAAACACCATATATTTT.

Only a few counts were recorded for this clonotype. The chain employs TRBV4-3 and TRBJ2-7, with D unclear. The CDR3 covers 14 residues. The V gene's germline CDR1 is LGHNA and CDR2 YSLEER. The ends were cut back, 1 base at V and 3 bases at J, with 10 bases in the middle. CDR3 sequence (DNA): TGCGCCAGCAGCCAAGGTCCGGCAGGCTACGAGCAGTACTTC. It specifies CASSQGPAGYEQYF.

This clonotype came up many times. This chain uses TRBV20-1 with TRBJ1-4, with D perhaps TRBD1 (5 bases). The CDR3 loop spans 13 amino acids. Per germline, CDR1 DFQATT and CDR2 SNEGSKA (reference sequence). V lost 5 bases, J lost 7 bases, and 14 bases lay in between. The CDR3 DNA sequence: TGCAGTGCTGCCGGGACGTTGGGTGAAAAACTGTTTTTT. It codes for CSAAGTLGEKLFF.

The V and J genes are TRBV6-5 and TRBJ2-7; D is unresolved. This CDR3 has 14 amino acids. The germline gives CDR1 MNHEY, CDR2 SVGAGI. Trimming took off 2 bases at V and 5 bases at J, with 13 bases between the two ends. For the CDR3, the DNA is TGTGCCAGCAGTTACCATTTAGCTTCCAACGAGCAGTACTTC. Protein sequence: CASSYHLASNEQYF.

At least ten counts were recorded for this clonotype. The chain is built from TRBV28 and TRBJ2-1; TRBD2 aligns across 8 bases. Trimming at V came to 0 bases and at J to 3 bases, leaving 10 bases not matched to a gene. Per the germline V gene, CDR1 is MDHEN and CDR2 is SYDVKM. This CDR3 has 18 amino acids. CDR3 residues: CASSLWGLGSRYYNEQFF. CDR3 bases: TGTGCCAGCAGTTTATGGGGACTAGGCTCCCGATACTACAATGAGCAGTTCTTC.

In its sample, this clonotype was seen many times. The rearrangement uses TRBV11-2 and TRBJ2-7; D might be TRBD2 (6 bases). Germline V gene data show CDR1 as SGHAT and CDR2 as FQNNGV. The V and J ends lost 7 bases and 5 bases respectively, with 15 bases between them. The CDR3 consists of 13 residues. The CDR3 protein is CASNSLGGNEQYF. The CDR3 nucleotides are TGTGCCAGCAACTCACTGGGGGGTAACGAGCAGTACTTC.

The J gene is TRBJ1-1, the V gene TRBV6-9, with 10 bases identical to TRBD1. CDR1 and CDR2 from the germline V gene are MNHGY and SVAAGI. J lost 2 bases, V lost 3 bases, and 3 bases had no gene match. The CDR3 is made up of 15 amino acids. CDR3 region: CASSYQTGGNTEAFF. The CDR3 DNA is TGTGCCAGCAGTTACCAGACAGGGGGCAACACTGAAGCTTTCTTT.

This clonotype was seen repeatedly, ten times or more. The chain carries TRBV20-1 and TRBJ2-5, with unresolved D. The CDR3 runs 12 residues. The V gene's germline CDR1 is DFQATT and CDR2 SNEGSKA (reference sequence). V dropped 5 bases and J dropped 5 bases, with 12 bases sitting between them. DNA for the CDR3: TGCAGTGCTGGCCCGGCGGAGGAGACCCAGTACTTC. Translating it yields CSAGPAEETQYF.

A remark on this clonotype: A much larger clone is a single base away; this may be a read error. The chain links TRBV2 to TRBJ2-7; D may be TRBD1 or TRBD2 (6 bases each). The CDR3 has 15 residues. The germline gives CDR1 SNHLY, CDR2 FYNNEI. V lost 6 bases, J lost 2 bases, and 17 bases lay in between. The CDR3 DNA is TGTGCCAGCAGGGCCAGTGGAGGGGGGCCCTACGAGCAGTACTTC. This encodes CASRASGGGPYEQYF.